Shown below are 30 T cell receptor beta chains from a single sample sequenced in a study of blood T cell repertoires in COVID-19. Measured with immunoSEQ multiplex PCR; TCRdb has only the in-frame clones, and not every one. The sample consists of 310,000 or so clones, approximately 88% of them appearing once. The sequenced sample was PBMCs or T cells enriched from blood (not recorded which). All receptors derive from a woman aged 18-30 years who had recovered from COVID-19.

The chain joins TRBV6-5 to TRBJ2-3; TRBD1 is a possible D gene (5 bases). V shed 6 bases and J shed 7 bases, with 17 bases lying between them. This CDR3 comprises 14 residues. Germline V gives CDR1 MNHEY, CDR2 SVGAGI. CDR3 region: CASSSTAFRNTQYF. The CDR3 nucleotides are TGTGCCAGCAGCTCGACAGCCTTTAGGAATACGCAGTATTTT.

The J gene is TRBJ2-1, the V gene TRBV5-8, with TRBD2 matching 14 bases. The junction had 5 bases not matched to a gene; V was cut back by 6 bases and J by 6 bases. The CDR3 extends over 15 amino acids. Looked up from germline, CDR1 is SGHTS and CDR2 is YDEGEE. CDR3 nucleotide sequence: TGTGCCAGCACCCTGGGGACTAGCGGGAGCAATGAGCAGTTCTTC. This sequence encodes CASTLGTSGSNEQFF.

This clone was observed a single time. The V gene is TRBV3-1 (or the pseudogene TRBV3-2), the J gene TRBJ2-2; weak D call: TRBD1 (7 bases). Trimming took off 0 bases at V and 7 bases at J, with 36 bases between the two ends. Germline assignment: CDR1 LGHDT and CDR2 YNNKEL (reference sequence). The CDR3 has 23 amino acids. CDR3 residues: CASSQDPHGEDRPTLGECGELFF. DNA of the CDR3: TGTGCCAGCAGCCAAGATCCCCATGGGGAGGACAGGCCCACACTAGGGGAGTGCGGGGAGCTGTTTTTT.

The V and J genes are TRBV5-6 and TRBJ1-1; 9 bases are a match to TRBD1. Germline V gene lookup returns CDR1 SGHDT and CDR2 YYEEEE. The length of the CDR3 is 14 residues. The V segment lost 4 bases and the J segment 1 base; nucleotides outside the gene matches: 2. In DNA form, the CDR3 reads TGTGCCAGCAGCAAACAGGGGGCGAACACTGAAGCTTTCTTT. The encoded protein is CASSKQGANTEAFF.

The rearrangement uses TRBV19 and TRBJ2-7, with 8 bases matching TRBD2. The J segment lost 6 bases and the V segment lost 6 bases, leaving 1 base of the junction unmatched. This CDR3 is 11 amino acids long. The V gene's germline CDR1 is LNHDA and CDR2 SQIVND (reference sequence). This CDR3 is CASRAGGEQYF. The CDR3, as DNA: TGTGCCAGTAGGGCGGGGGGCGAGCAGTACTTC.

The rearrangement joins TRBV15 to TRBJ1-3; tentative D call: TRBD1 (5 bases). This CDR3 has 16 residues. Germline V gene data show CDR1 as LNHNV and CDR2 as YYDKDF (reference sequence). V gave up 0 bases and J gave up 4 bases, with 13 bases separating them. The CDR3 reads CATSRESRVMGNTIYF. The CDR3 coding sequence is TGTGCCACCAGCAGAGAGAGCAGGGTTATGGGAAACACCATATATTTT.

This sequence joins TRBV5-1 and TRBJ2-7, with 9 bases lining up with TRBD1. The germline CDR1 and CDR2 sequences are SGHRS and YFSETQ. This CDR3 region has 15 residues. J lost 6 bases, V lost 1 base, and 8 bases had no gene match. In DNA, the CDR3 is TGCGCCAGCAGCTTGTCTTCTGGACAGGGGCGCGAGCAGTACTTC. Its protein product is CASSLSSGQGREQYF.

The J gene is TRBJ2-4, the V gene TRBV28; D unclear. V lost 3 bases, J lost 4 bases, and 13 bases lay in between. The CDR3 runs to 15 residues. The germline V gene encodes CDR1 MDHEN and CDR2 SYDVKM. CDR3 bases: TGTGCCAGCAGTTTGACGGGTTCGCAAAAAAACATTCAGTACTTC. It translates to CASSLTGSQKNIQYF.

This chain links TRBV12-3 or TRBV12-4 with TRBJ1-2, with a tentative D call TRBD1 (5 bases). The CDR3 extends over 13 amino acids. V shed 6 bases and J shed 5 bases, with 13 bases lying between them. CDR3 sequence: CASRTTDRYGYTF. CDR3 nucleotide sequence: TGTGCCAGCAGAACGACAGATCGGTATGGCTACACCTTC.

The chain couples TRBV18 to TRBJ1-2, with TRBD1 as a possible D gene (6 bases). V lost 4 bases and J 7 bases, leaving 22 bases between the germline ends. Germline CDR1 and CDR2: KGHSH and LQKENI. The CDR3 totals 16 residues. Written as DNA, the CDR3 is TGTGCCAGCTCACGGCAGGCAACAGGGCCGGGGATTGGCTACACCTTC. This gives the protein CASSRQATGPGIGYTF.

This chain joins TRBV15 and TRBJ1-4, with 9 bases matching TRBD1. J was trimmed by 8 bases and V by 0 bases; bases with no gene match: 7. Germline V gene sequence: CDR1 LNHNV, CDR2 YYDKDF (reference sequence). CDR3 length equals 16 residues. The DNA of the CDR3 is TGTGCCACCAGCAGAGATCGGGGCGGGACAGGGGAAAAACTGTTTTTT. Translation gives CATSRDRGGTGEKLFF.

This clone has at least ten counts. The CDR3 is CASSPGTSDQETQYF. The CDR3 nucleotides read TGTGCCAGCAGCCCCGGGACTAGCGACCAAGAGACCCAGTACTTC. J is TRBJ2-5 and V is TRBV6-2 or TRBV6-3; 10 bases line up with TRBD2. The CDR3 runs to 15 residues. V trimming: 6 bases; J trimming: 0 bases; junction bases outside the gene matches: 4. Germline V gene lookup returns CDR1 MNHEY and CDR2 SVGEGT.

This clone came up a few times. V gene TRBV12-3 or TRBV12-4 combines with J gene TRBJ2-5; possibly TRBD2 for D (6 bases). This CDR3 has 13 amino acids. V was pared by 5 bases and J by 1 base, with 8 bases between. The CDR3 is CASSPSVQETQYF. The DNA of the CDR3 is TGTGCCAGCAGTCCTAGCGTCCAAGAGACCCAGTACTTC.

This clone is a singleton in its sample. The chain combines TRBV19 with TRBJ1-5; TRBD1 matches 9 bases. This CDR3 has 16 residues. Germline values: CDR1 LNHDA, CDR2 SQIVND (reference sequence). V lost 2 bases and J lost 6; bases outside the gene matches: 8. CDR3 DNA: TGTGCCAGTAGTATATTCGACAGGGGGTCAGGTCAGCCCCAGCATTTT. Encoded protein: CASSIFDRGSGQPQHF.

The chain links TRBV5-1 to TRBJ1-3, with D tentatively TRBD1 (5 bases). This CDR3 contains 15 residues. In germline, CDR1 is SGHRS, CDR2 YFSETQ. The ends were cut back, 0 bases at V and 2 bases at J, with 9 bases in the middle. The CDR3 is CASSLGGRPGNTIYF. DNA of the CDR3: TGCGCCAGCAGCTTGGGGGGCCGGCCTGGAAACACCATATATTTT.

This CDR3 reads CASSIGTSGSGTGELFF. The CDR3 coding sequence is TGTGCCAGTAGTATCGGAACTAGCGGGAGCGGAACCGGGGAGCTGTTTTTT. The chain recombines TRBV19 with TRBJ2-2; 11 bases agree with TRBD2. V lost 3 bases to trimming and J lost 5 bases; unmatched junction nucleotides: 8. This CDR3 is 17 amino acids long. Germline CDR1 LNHDA, CDR2 SQIVND (reference sequence).

This clone was observed a single time. This chain joins TRBV28 and TRBJ1-5, with a possible D match to TRBD1 (5 bases). V lost 1 base to trimming and J lost 7 bases, with 11 bases between them. The length of the CDR3 is 14 residues. Germline lookup yields CDR1 MDHEN and CDR2 SYDVKM. Here the CDR3 reads CASSLSGSRQPQHF. The CDR3 DNA reads TGTGCCAGCAGTTTATCAGGGTCCAGGCAGCCCCAGCATTTT.

The chain uses TRBV28 and TRBJ2-1; 9 bases map to TRBD2. CDR1 MDHEN and CDR2 SYDVKM come from the germline V gene. This CDR3 is 16 amino acids long. Unmatched junction bases numbered 17, after V lost 2 bases and J lost 15 bases. In DNA, the CDR3 is TGTGCCAGCAGTTTAATTGGCGGGGGGGCCTTAGTGACTGCGTTCTTC. Translating gives CASSLIGGGALVTAFF.

The rearrangement uses TRBV10-3 and TRBJ1-2; no definite D call. Trimming took 10 bases from V and 7 from J, leaving 13 bases between them. Germline CDR1 is ENHRY and CDR2 is SYGVKD. The CDR3 totals 11 residues. CDR3 bases: TGTGCCACCCATTGGGCCGGTGGCTACACCTTC. Protein product: CATHWAGGYTF.

The chain couples TRBV19 to TRBJ1-5, with D possibly being TRBD1 (5 bases). Germline loops: CDR1 LNHDA, CDR2 SQIVND (reference sequence). Trimming left V 3 bases short and J 10 bases short, with 16 bases between. The CDR3 contains 14 residues. In nucleotides, the CDR3 is TGTGCCAGTAGTATCTCAGACGGGGGTCAACCCCAGCATTTT. Translation gives CASSISDGGQPQHF.

The V and J genes are TRBV3-1 (or the pseudogene TRBV3-2) and TRBJ2-7, with 10 bases lining up with TRBD2. The CDR3 length is 18 residues. Per the germline V gene, CDR1 is LGHDT and CDR2 is YNNKEL (reference sequence). V gave up 1 base and J gave up 3 bases; unmatched junction bases: 12. CDR3 bases: TGTGCCAGCAGCCAAGCTAGTCAACTAGCGGGAAGGCACTACGAGCAGTACTTC. Its protein is CASSQASQLAGRHYEQYF.

The chain recombines TRBV13 with TRBJ1-1; TRBD1 might be the D (6 bases). Between the trimmed V and J ends, which lost 2 bases and 5 bases, there was a span of 6 bases. Per the germline V gene, CDR1 is PRHDT and CDR2 is FYEKMQ (reference sequence). The CDR3 runs to 12 residues. This CDR3 is CASSLRGTEAFF. The CDR3 nucleotides read TGTGCCAGCAGCTTAAGGGGGACTGAAGCTTTCTTT. The entire variable domain, with the rest obtained from reference TRBV13 and TRBJ1-1, is as follows: AAGVIQSPRHLIKEKRETATLKCYPIPRHDTVYWYQQGPGQDPQFLISFYEKMQSDKGSIPDRFSAQQFSDYHSELNMSSLELGDSALYFCASSLRGTEAFFGQGTRLTVV.

This chain joins TRBV6-5 and TRBJ1-1; 8 positions match TRBD1. This CDR3 is built from 15 residues. V lost 8 bases, J lost 5 bases, and 13 bases stayed unmatched. In germline, CDR1 is MNHEY, CDR2 SVGAGI. The DNA of the CDR3 is TGTGCCAGCCAAGAGCCGGGACAGGTAGGGACTGAAGCTTTCTTT. It is translated as CASQEPGQVGTEAFF.

The table lists this clone with a few counts. The rearrangement joins TRBV3-1 (or the pseudogene TRBV3-2) to TRBJ2-3; a weak D match, TRBD2 (5 bases). Trimming removed 4 bases from V and 2 bases from J, with 13 bases in between. The germline gives CDR1 LGHDT, CDR2 YNNKEL (reference sequence). This CDR3 region has 15 residues. CDR3 sequence reads: CASSPYAADTDTQYF. The CDR3 DNA sequence: TGTGCCAGCAGCCCGTACGCAGCGGACACAGATACGCAGTATTTT.

This clone was counted a few times. The rearrangement links TRBV4-3 to TRBJ2-1; 7 nucleotides align to TRBD2. J lost 2 bases, V lost 1 base, and 5 bases had no gene match. CDR1 is LGHNA and CDR2 is YSLEER in the germline V gene. This CDR3 is built from 16 residues. Here the CDR3 reads CASSQVPSGTYNEQFF. The CDR3 DNA is TGCGCCAGCAGCCAAGTCCCCAGCGGGACCTACAATGAGCAGTTCTTC.

The chain carries TRBV9 and TRBJ2-7, with TRBD2 as a possible D gene (6 bases). The CDR3 length is 15 residues. Trimming pared 4 bases from V and 6 bases from J, leaving 20 bases between. CDR1 is SGDLS and CDR2 is YYNGEE in the germline V gene. The CDR3 sequence: CASSPSEGPLVEQYF. The CDR3 DNA reads as TGTGCCAGCAGCCCCTCGGAGGGCCCTCTGGTCGAGCAGTACTTC.

The chain carries TRBV4-3 and TRBJ1-4, with a weak D call TRBD1 (5 bases). V was shortened by 6 bases and J by 4 bases, with 24 bases between the two germline ends. The CDR3 totals 18 residues. Germline assignment: CDR1 LGHNA and CDR2 YSLEER. The CDR3 DNA is TGCGCCAGCAGTCCAGGCGATGCGGGGCCGATCATTAATGAAAAACTGTTTTTT. Translated, it gives CASSPGDAGPIINEKLFF.

The V call is TRBV6-5, the J call TRBJ1-1; D call uncertain. Trimming left V 4 bases short and J 3 bases short, with 3 bases between. The CDR3 runs 11 residues. Germline V gives CDR1 MNHEY, CDR2 SVGAGI. This chain's CDR3 is CASSSYTEAFF. The CDR3 DNA follows: TGTGCCAGCAGTTCTTACACTGAAGCTTTCTTT.

The count of this clone is one. The chain joins TRBV19 to TRBJ2-1, with 7 bases aligning to TRBD2. V was pared by 3 bases and J by 8 bases, with 7 bases of the junction left unmatched. Germline values: CDR1 LNHDA, CDR2 SQIVND (reference sequence). The CDR3 extends over 14 amino acids. Written as DNA, the CDR3 is TGTGCCAGTAGTATTGGAGCGGGGAGCGATGAGCAGTTCTTC. It translates to CASSIGAGSDEQFF.

J is TRBJ1-1 and V is TRBV2, with D possibly being TRBD1 (5 bases). V gave up 3 bases and J gave up 0 bases, with 11 bases separating them. The germline CDR1 and CDR2 sequences are SNHLY and FYNNEI. This CDR3 has 15 amino acids. The CDR3 coding sequence is TGTGCCAGCAGTGAGCAGACAGATATGAACACTGAAGCTTTCTTT. Its translation: CASSEQTDMNTEAFF. The variable domain in full, with the rest retrieved from reference TRBV2 and TRBJ1-1, is EPEVTQTPSHQVTQMGQEVILRCVPISNHLYFYWYRQILGQKVEFLVSFYNNEISEKSEIFDDQFSVERPDGSNFTLKIRSTKLEDSAMYFCASSEQTDMNTEAFFGQGTRLTVV.